Each of the 2 T cell receptor beta chains below was sequenced from the same sample in a study of technical replicates of blood from several donors. Repertoires were generated with immunoSEQ multiplex PCR, while TCRdb's copy carries only in-frame clones and drops some. The sample comprises roughly 100,000 clones, approximately 95% of which are singletons, and under 0.35% rests with the top ten. Sequencing was done on a sample of T cells isolated from PBMCs. Receptors originate from a human donor in good health.

J is TRBJ1-2 and V is TRBV6-5; a possible D gene is TRBD1 (6 bases). V was cut by 2 bases and J by 0 bases, with 7 bases left in between. The germline gives CDR1 MNHEY, CDR2 SVGAGI. There are 14 residues in the CDR3. The CDR3 nucleotides read TGTGCCAGCAGTTACGGACAGTCTAACTATGGCTACACCTTC. As protein: CASSYGQSNYGYTF.

This chain links TRBV4-3 with TRBJ1-1; tentatively, D is TRBD1 (6 bases). Trimming removed 1 base at V and 5 bases at J, with 11 bases between. Germline V gene sequence: CDR1 LGHNA, CDR2 YSLEER. There are 14 residues in the CDR3. This CDR3 reads CASSQVTRGTEAFF. The CDR3 DNA follows: TGCGCCAGCAGCCAAGTAACTAGGGGGACTGAAGCTTTCTTT.